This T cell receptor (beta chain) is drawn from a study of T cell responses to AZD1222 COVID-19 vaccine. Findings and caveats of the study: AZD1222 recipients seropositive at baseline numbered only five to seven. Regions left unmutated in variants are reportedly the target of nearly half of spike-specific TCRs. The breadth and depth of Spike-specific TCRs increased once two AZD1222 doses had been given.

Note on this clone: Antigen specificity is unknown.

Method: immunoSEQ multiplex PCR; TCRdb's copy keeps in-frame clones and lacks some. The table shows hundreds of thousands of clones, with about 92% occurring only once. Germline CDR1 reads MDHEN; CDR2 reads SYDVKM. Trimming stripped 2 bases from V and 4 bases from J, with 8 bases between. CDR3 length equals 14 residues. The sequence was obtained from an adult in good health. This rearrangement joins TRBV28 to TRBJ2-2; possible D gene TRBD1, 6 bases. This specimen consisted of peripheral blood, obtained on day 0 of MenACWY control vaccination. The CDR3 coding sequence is TGTGCCAGCAGTTTAAGCAGGGGCACCGGGGAGCTGTTTTTT. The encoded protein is CASSLSRGTGELFF.